This T cell receptor beta chain comes out of a study of cytomegalovirus exposure and HLA in healthy donors. Regarding the study as a whole: Relative to the roughly 690-donor mean, N-insertions were reportedly fewer in an Asian-associated ancestry cluster in a later analysis. V- and J-gene trimming in TCR beta was tied to a missense DCLRE1C variant by an analysis performed later. Using a false discovery rate of 0.05, a later analysis showed that approximately 18,000 TCR beta sequences were associated with HLA alleles.

On this clone itself: No antigen is known for it.

The CDR3 is 14 residues long. V lost 0 bases, J lost 0 bases, and 6 bases lay in between. Germline CDR1 reads ENHRY; CDR2 reads SYGVKD. The PCR used 60 Vbeta and 13 Jbeta primers. Repertoires were generated with immunoSEQ multiplex PCR, while TCRdb's copy carries only in-frame clones and drops some. The sample has nearly 100,000 clones, around 69% seen once; the top ten hold around 20%. Donors counted as nominally healthy when sampled, yet unrecorded immune exposures were likely. The V gene is TRBV10-3, the J gene TRBJ2-7, with no clear D. This receptor was obtained from a woman aged 60 to 75 in good health and CMV-seropositive. The sequenced sample was PBMCs. CDR3 sequence reads: CAISESKSSYEQYF. The CDR3 DNA is TGTGCCATCAGTGAGTCTAAGAGCTCCTACGAGCAGTACTTC.